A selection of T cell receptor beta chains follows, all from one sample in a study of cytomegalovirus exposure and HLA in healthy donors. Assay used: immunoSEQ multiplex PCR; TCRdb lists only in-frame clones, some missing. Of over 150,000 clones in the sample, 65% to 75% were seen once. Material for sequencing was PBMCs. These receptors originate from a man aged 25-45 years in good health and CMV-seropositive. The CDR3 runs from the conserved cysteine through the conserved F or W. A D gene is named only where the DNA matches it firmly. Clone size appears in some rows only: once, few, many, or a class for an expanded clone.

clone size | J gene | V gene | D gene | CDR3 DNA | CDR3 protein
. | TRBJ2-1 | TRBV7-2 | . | TGTGCCAGCAGCACGGACACGAGCTCCTACAATGAGCAGTTCTTC | CASSTDTSSYNEQFF
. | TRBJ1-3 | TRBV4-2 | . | TGTGCCAGCAGCCAAGGGGCAGGGTTAAGCTCTGGAAACACCATATATTTT | CASSQGAGLSSGNTIYF
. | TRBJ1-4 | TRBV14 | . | TGTGCCAGCAGCCAAGAGGGATGGAGTGAGGGTGAAAAACTGTTTTTT | CASSQEGWSEGEKLFF
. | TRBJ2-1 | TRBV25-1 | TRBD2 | TGTGCCAGCGCGGGGGATGTTTACAATGAGCAGTTCTTC | CASAGDVYNEQFF
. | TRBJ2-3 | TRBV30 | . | TGTGCCTGGAGTAGGCAGGGTGGCGCAGATACGCAGTATTTT | CAWSRQGGADTQYF
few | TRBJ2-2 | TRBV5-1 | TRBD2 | TGCGCCAGCAGCTGGGGGGGGGACACCGGGGAGCTGTTTTTT | CASSWGGDTGELFF
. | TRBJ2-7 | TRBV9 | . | TGTGCCAGCAGCGTAGGGGCAGGCTCCTACGAGCAGTACTTC | CASSVGAGSYEQYF
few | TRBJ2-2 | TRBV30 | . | TGTGCCTGGAGTGTACGCGGGAACACCGGGGAGCTGTTTTTT | CAWSVRGNTGELFF
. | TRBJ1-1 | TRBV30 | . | TGTGCCTGGTCTCCCAGGTCCACTGAAGCTTTCTTT | CAWSPRSTEAFF
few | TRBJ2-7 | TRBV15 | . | TGTGCCACCAGCAGAGACCTCACTGGGCCCTACGAGCAGTACTTC | CATSRDLTGPYEQYF
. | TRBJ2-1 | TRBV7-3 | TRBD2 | TGTGCCAGCAGCTTCGGGGTAGCGGGGGGGCCTTACAATGAGCAGTTCTTC | CASSFGVAGGPYNEQFF
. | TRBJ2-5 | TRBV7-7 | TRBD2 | TGTGCTAGCAGCCTGGGACTAGCGGGAAAAGAGACCCAGTACTTC | CASSLGLAGKETQYF
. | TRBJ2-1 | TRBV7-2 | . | TGTGCCAGCAGAGAACAGGGCAGCTCCTACAATGAGCAGTTCTTC | CASREQGSSYNEQFF
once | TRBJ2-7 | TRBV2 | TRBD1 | TGTGCCAGCAGTCAAAGTGGGACAGGGATCTACGAGCAGTACTTC | CASSQSGTGIYEQYF
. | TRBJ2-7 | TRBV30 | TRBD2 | TGTGCCTGGAGGGGACGGGGGGGCGAGCAGTACTTC | CAWRGRGGEQYF
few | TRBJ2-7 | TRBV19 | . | TGTGCCAGTAGTCCCCGGGACACGAGCTCCTACGAGCAGTACTTC | CASSPRDTSSYEQYF
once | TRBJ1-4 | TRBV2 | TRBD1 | TGTGCCAGCAGTACCGGGACAGGAGGAAAACTGTTTTTT | CASSTGTGGKLFF
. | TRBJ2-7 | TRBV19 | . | TGTGCCAGTAGTATAAAGCCACTATCCTACGAGCAGTACTTC | CASSIKPLSYEQYF
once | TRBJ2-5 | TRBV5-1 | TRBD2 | TGCGCCAGCAGCTCTGGGACTAGCCTGGAGACCCAGTACTTC | CASSSGTSLETQYF
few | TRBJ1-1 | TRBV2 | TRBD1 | TGTGCCAGCAGGACAGGGGCCACTGAAGCTTTCTTT | CASRTGATEAFF
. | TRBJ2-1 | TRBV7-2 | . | TGTGCCAGCAGCTTAGTAGACTATAGCTCCTACAATGAGCAGTTCTTC | CASSLVDYSSYNEQFF
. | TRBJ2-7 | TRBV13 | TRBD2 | TGTGCCAGCAGCCTCGGGGGGTTCGTCTACGAGCAGTACTTC | CASSLGGFVYEQYF
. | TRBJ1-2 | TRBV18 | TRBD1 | TGTGCCAGCTCACCACGGGACAGGATAGGCTACACCTTC | CASSPRDRIGYTF
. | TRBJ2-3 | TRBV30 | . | TGTGCCTGGAGAGACAGGGAGGCGCTGCTAGGCACAGATACGCAGTATTTT | CAWRDREALLGTDTQYF
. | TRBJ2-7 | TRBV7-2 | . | TGTGCCAGCAGCTTATCCGGGACAACTCTACAGCAGTACTTC | CASSLSGTTLQQYF
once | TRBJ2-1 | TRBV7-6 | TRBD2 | TGTGCCAGCAGCTTGGGACTAGCGGGGGGAACCAGCTCCTACAATGAGCAGTTCTTC | CASSLGLAGGTSSYNEQFF
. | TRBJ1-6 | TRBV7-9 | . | TGTGCCAGCAGCCCTGGGGCTTGGTCGAATTCACCCCTCCACTTT | CASSPGAWSNSPLHF